A single sample gave rise to the 18 T cell receptor beta chains below, sequenced in a study of response to subunit inactivated influenza vaccine. TCRdb fed the RT-PCR reads into MiXCR, producing one record per CDR3 protein. The table includes about 310,000 distinct CDR3 sequences, roughly 22% detected once. Sequencing used PBMCs from blood, obtained roughly 20 months after vaccination. The receptors come from a man between 50 and 69 years old who received an inactivated influenza vaccine.

A remark on this clonotype: Germline and junction disagree at one end, which may indicate a read error. The genes are TRBV4-2 and TRBJ2-7; D not certain. The CDR3 runs 14 residues. In germline, CDR1 is LGHNA, CDR2 YNFKEQ. The CDR3 is CASSQGDEAETRHF. CDR3 in DNA: TGTGCCAGCAGCCAAGGTGATGAGGCGGAAACGCGGCACTTC.

This clonotype showed up just a few times. The genes are TRBV9 and TRBJ2-1; D is possibly TRBD2 (9 bases). The ends were cut back, 4 bases at V and 7 bases at J, with 24 bases in the middle. CDR3 length equals 17 residues. Germline CDR1 is SGDLS and CDR2 is YYNGEE. The CDR3 sequence is CASSHPRGLAGSNEQFF. The CDR3 DNA reads TGTGCCAGCAGCCATCCCAGGGGGCTAGCGGGGAGTAATGAGCAGTTCTTC.

This clonotype occurred a few times. The CDR3 spells CASSLGRVQETQYF. CDR3 DNA: TGTGCCAGCAGCTTGGGTCGGGTCCAAGAGACCCAGTACTTC. The rearrangement links TRBV11-2 to TRBJ2-5; D ambiguous. The V end lost 3 bases, the J end lost 1 base, and 9 bases lay between the germline ends. The CDR3 consists of 14 residues. From germline, CDR1 is SGHAT and CDR2 FQNNGV. The full variable domain, in which reference TRBV11-2 and TRBJ2-5 provide the parts outside the CDR3, is EAGVAQSPRYKIIEKRQSVAFWCNPISGHATLYWYQQILGQGPKLLIQFQNNGVVDDSQLPKDRFSAERLKGVDSTLKIQPAKLEDSAVYLCASSLGRVQETQYFGPGTRLLVL.

This clonotype was detected a few times. The chain uses TRBV7-2 and TRBJ1-1; D remains unclear. The CDR3 covers 13 residues. Germline CDR1 SGHTA, CDR2 FQGNSA. The V gene lost 2 bases and the J gene lost 1 base, with 5 bases spanning the gap. In DNA form, the CDR3 reads TGTGCCAGCAGCTTATTCTCGAACACTGAAGCTTTCTTT. Protein sequence: CASSLFSNTEAFF.

This clonotype was picked up a small number of times. The V and J genes are TRBV6-5 and TRBJ1-3; D gene ambiguous. Trimming removed 2 bases from V and 2 bases from J, with 7 bases in between. The CDR3 is 14 residues long. Germline loops: CDR1 MNHEY, CDR2 SVGAGI. The CDR3 is CASSYGSPGNTIYF. The CDR3 DNA reads TGTGCCAGCAGTTACGGGTCCCCTGGAAACACCATATATTTT.

The rearrangement joins TRBV20-1 to TRBJ1-5; no firm D call. The CDR3 contains 14 residues. Germline values: CDR1 DFQATT, CDR2 SNEGSKA (reference sequence). V gave up 3 bases and J gave up 0 bases, with 9 bases separating them. CDR3 loop: CSARLFNSNQPQHF. The CDR3 DNA sequence: TGCAGTGCTAGGTTGTTCAATAGCAATCAGCCCCAGCATTTT.

This clonotype was observed a handful of times. This chain links TRBV20-1 with TRBJ2-1, with 10 nucleotides matching TRBD2. V gave up 3 bases and J gave up 6 bases; unmatched junction bases: 11. Germline assignment: CDR1 DFQATT and CDR2 SNEGSKA (reference sequence). CDR3 length: 16 residues. The CDR3 region is CSASSTGTSVPNEQFF. The CDR3 nucleotides read TGCAGTGCTAGTTCGACCGGGACTAGCGTTCCCAATGAGCAGTTCTTC.

This clonotype turned up a few times. The chain joins TRBV7-9 to TRBJ1-2; tentative D call: TRBD1 (5 bases). The CDR3 extends over 13 amino acids. Germline values: CDR1 SEHNR, CDR2 FQNEAQ (reference sequence). Trimming removed 5 bases at V and 8 bases at J, with 15 bases between. Here the CDR3 DNA reads TGTGCCAGCAGCCCCGTGGGGGGGGACGGCTACACCTTC. This encodes CASSPVGGDGYTF.

A note on this clonotype: The final CDR3 position lacks the conserved phenylalanine or tryptophan, pointing to a likely read error. The genes are TRBV7-9 and TRBJ1-6; D remains ambiguous. CDR1 SEHNR and CDR2 FQNEAQ come from the germline V gene (reference sequence). This CDR3 is 14 amino acids long. V was clipped by 6 bases and J by 7 bases, with 13 bases between them. The CDR3 DNA reads as TGTGCCAGCAGTCCTACGTCAGACAATTCACCCCTCCACTGT. It yields the protein CASSPTSDNSPLHC.

This clonotype was counted between two and nine times. The J gene is TRBJ1-1, the V gene TRBV9; unclear D gene. Per the germline V gene, CDR1 is SGDLS and CDR2 is YYNGEE. The CDR3 has 14 amino acids. Trimming cost V 2 bases and J 1 base, with 9 bases left between them. The CDR3 DNA reads as TGTGCCAGCAGCGTTTCCCCGAAGAACACTGAAGCTTTCTTT. This gives the protein CASSVSPKNTEAFF.

This clonotype was found many times. The gene calls are TRBV28 and TRBJ1-5; 8 bases map to TRBD1. Germline V gives CDR1 MDHEN, CDR2 SYDVKM. V was pared by 6 bases and J by 0 bases, with 1 base of the junction left unmatched. This CDR3 is 14 amino acids long. CDR3 nucleotide sequence: TGTGCCAGCAGACAGGGGGGTAGCAATCAGCCCCAGCATTTT. It translates to CASRQGGSNQPQHF. Combining the CDR3 with reference TRBV28 and TRBJ1-5 gives the whole variable domain DVKVTQSSRYLVKRTGEKVFLECVQDMDHENMFWYRQDPGLGLRLIYFSYDVKMKEKGDIPEGYSVSREKKERFSLILESASTNQTSMYLCASRQGGSNQPQHFGDGTRLSIL.

This clonotype was observed at least ten times. This chain links TRBV13 with TRBJ1-2; D gene ambiguous. This CDR3 region has 14 residues. Deletions cut 3 bases from V and 6 bases from J, with 14 bases between. Germline CDR1 PRHDT, CDR2 FYEKMQ (reference sequence). CDR3 loop: CASSFAGPSDGYTF. The CDR3, as DNA: TGTGCCAGCAGCTTTGCCGGGCCCAGCGATGGCTACACCTTC.

CDR3 nucleotides: TGTGCCAGCAGCCAGACAGAGGGGTACACTGAAGCTTTCTTT. Encoded protein: CASSQTEGYTEAFF. The chain uses TRBV5-5 and TRBJ1-1, with D perhaps matching TRBD1 (5 bases). V lost 4 bases and J lost 3, with 13 bases in between. The length of the CDR3 is 14 residues. CDR1 is SGHKS and CDR2 is YYEKEE in the germline V gene (reference sequence).

The gene calls are TRBV11-2 and TRBJ1-1; 7 positions agree with TRBD1. Germline trimming cut 1 base from V and 6 bases from J; bases unmatched to any gene: 14. The length of the CDR3 is 17 residues. In germline, CDR1 is SGHAT, CDR2 FQNNGV. CDR3 sequence reads: CASSLGPRGMFVAEAFF. CDR3 DNA: TGTGCCAGCAGCTTAGGGCCCAGGGGGATGTTCGTCGCTGAAGCTTTCTTT. The entire variable domain, with the rest obtained from reference TRBV11-2 and TRBJ1-1, is as follows: EAGVAQSPRYKIIEKRQSVAFWCNPISGHATLYWYQQILGQGPKLLIQFQNNGVVDDSQLPKDRFSAERLKGVDSTLKIQPAKLEDSAVYLCASSLGPRGMFVAEAFFGQGTRLTVV.

This clonotype appeared a few times. This chain connects TRBV20-1 to TRBJ1-5; D is possibly TRBD1 (5 bases). This CDR3 is built from 13 residues. V dropped 6 bases and J dropped 2 bases, with 11 bases sitting between them. Germline V CDR1 and CDR2: DFQATT, SNEGSKA (reference sequence). CDR3 protein: CSAGVSGNQPQHF. CDR3 nucleotide sequence: TGCAGTGCGGGGGTTTCGGGCAATCAGCCCCAGCATTTT.

This clonotype has just a few counts. The chain combines TRBV27 with TRBJ1-6; D remains unclear. Germline-derived CDR1 and CDR2 are MNHEY and SMNVEV (reference sequence). CDR3 length: 14 residues. The V end lost 0 bases, the J end lost 8 bases, and 8 bases lay between the germline ends. The chain's CDR3 is CASSLSWRDSPLHF. CDR3 in DNA: TGTGCCAGCAGTTTATCGTGGCGGGATTCACCCCTCCACTTT.

V and J are TRBV4-2 and TRBJ1-4; D not certain. Germline-derived CDR1 and CDR2 are LGHNA and YNFKEQ. Trimming stripped 1 base from V and 6 bases from J, with 18 bases between. This CDR3 has 17 residues. The CDR3 protein is CASSQVLGGRNYEKLFF. CDR3 sequence (DNA): TGTGCCAGCAGCCAAGTACTGGGCGGCCGTAACTATGAAAAACTGTTTTTT.

The V gene is TRBV4-2, the J gene TRBJ1-3; unclear D gene. CDR1 and CDR2 (germline): LGHNA, YNFKEQ. The CDR3 has 17 amino acids. With 1 base removed from V and 0 bases from J, the gap between germline ends came to 13 bases. CDR3: CASSQGVLGSSGNTIYF. The CDR3, as DNA: TGTGCCAGCAGCCAAGGGGTTTTGGGCAGCTCTGGAAACACCATATATTTT.